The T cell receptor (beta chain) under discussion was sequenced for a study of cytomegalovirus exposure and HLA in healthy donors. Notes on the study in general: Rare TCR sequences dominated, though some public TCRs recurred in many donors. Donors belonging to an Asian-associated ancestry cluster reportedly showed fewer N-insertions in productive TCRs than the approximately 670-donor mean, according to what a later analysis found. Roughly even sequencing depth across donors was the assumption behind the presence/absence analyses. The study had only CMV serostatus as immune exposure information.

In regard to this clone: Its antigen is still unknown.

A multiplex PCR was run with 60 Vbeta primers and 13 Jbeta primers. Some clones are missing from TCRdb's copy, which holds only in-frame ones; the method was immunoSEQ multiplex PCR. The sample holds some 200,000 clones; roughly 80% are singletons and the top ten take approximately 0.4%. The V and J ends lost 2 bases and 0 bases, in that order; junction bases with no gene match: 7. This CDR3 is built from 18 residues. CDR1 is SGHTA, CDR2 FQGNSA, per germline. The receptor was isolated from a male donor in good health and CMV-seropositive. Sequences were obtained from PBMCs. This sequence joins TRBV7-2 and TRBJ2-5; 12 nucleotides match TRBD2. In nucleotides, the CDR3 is TGTGCCAGCAGCTTATGGGCTAGCGGGAGGGCCAACCAAGAGACCCAGTACTTC. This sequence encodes CASSLWASGRANQETQYF.